What follows is one T cell receptor beta chain and its context. The data stem from a study of blood T cell repertoires in COVID-19. In the study overall: Researchers got acute and convalescent COVID-19 samples from the United States, Italy and Spain. In each case, the material was cDNA or gDNA derived from T cells, B-cell-depleted T cells, or PBMCs.

Cohort allocation depended upon clinical history that participants reported. In the source study's methods: For nucleated cells, counts were estimated from reference gene primer amplification. Repertoires were generated with immunoSEQ multiplex PCR, while TCRdb's copy carries only in-frame clones and drops some. That table is the source of V, J and clone size, and D and trimming were worked out from the DNA. The sample has roughly 180,000 clones; over 70% are singletons. This CDR3 comprises 13 residues. V lost 5 bases and J 4 bases, leaving 10 bases between the germline ends. Germline lookup yields CDR1 SGHNT and CDR2 YENEEA.

The genes are TRBV11-3 and TRBJ2-3, with TRBD2 as a possible D gene (6 bases). The clonotype was recovered from a man aged 45-65 years who had recovered from COVID-19. The source material was PBMCs or T cells enriched from blood (not recorded which). This CDR3 is CASSPRLADTQYF. CDR3 DNA: TGTGCCAGCAGCCCCCGACTAGCAGATACGCAGTATTTT.